The clone carrying this TCR beta chain was found many times. The antigen is undetermined. This record comes from a study of T-cell reconstitution after alpha-beta-depleted transplantation in children. CDR1 is SGHTA and CDR2 is FQGTGA in the germline V gene. The ends were cut back, 5 bases at V and 1 base at J, with 16 bases in the middle. The CDR3 is 16 amino acids. Study-wide points: A year post-transplant, T-cell counts and diversity derived mostly from newly produced T cells. Several hundred expanded graft clones reportedly supplied alpha-beta T cells about two months after transplant.

A library of TCRbeta sequences, prepared with unique molecular identifiers, was generated. TCRdb analysed the PCR reads with MiXCR anew, one entry per CDR3 protein. The sample records 90,000 to 130,000 distinct CDR3 sequences, 5% to 8% being singletons. The sequence came from a male patient between 2 and 10 years old who had a stem cell transplant for acute lymphoblastic leukemia, so the T cells may come from the graft donor. The sample consisted of PBMCs, mostly from graft donor cells, taken 360 days after TCRalphabeta/CD19-depleted stem cell transplant. This sequence joins TRBV7-3 and TRBJ2-3; no firm D call. CDR3 sequence (DNA): TGTGCCAGCAGCACCCAGACAAGCCGTGGCACAGATACGCAGTATTTT. As protein: CASSTQTSRGTDTQYF.